Each of the 27 T cell receptor beta chains below was sequenced from the same sample in a study of radiotherapy plus CTLA-4 blockade in lung cancer. Data came from immunoSEQ multiplex PCR; TCRdb stores just in-frame clones and leaves some out. The sample lists more than 95,000 clones, approximately 72% occurring once. The sequencing used peripheral blood, collected from a patient treated with radiotherapy plus ipilimumab. These receptors were taken from a human donor with non-small cell lung cancer who had a partial response to radiotherapy plus ipilimumab. Some clones in this sample may be carry-over from other donors' samples.

This chain connects TRBV7-9 to TRBJ1-2; 12 bases are shared with TRBD1. Looked up from germline, CDR1 is SEHNR and CDR2 is FQNEAQ (reference sequence). This CDR3 has 15 residues. V lost 5 bases and J lost 5; bases outside the gene matches: 6. The CDR3: CASSSPGQGAYGYTF. The CDR3 DNA follows: TGTGCCAGCAGCAGCCCGGGACAGGGGGCGTATGGCTACACCTTC.

The V gene is TRBV18, the J gene TRBJ2-1, with 9 bases aligning to TRBD2. Trimming took 3 bases from V and 5 from J; bases not matched to a gene: 8. Germline V gene lookup returns CDR1 KGHSH and CDR2 LQKENI. CDR3 size: 16 residues. The CDR3 bases are TGTGCCAGCTCACCCCCCGGGCGGGAGGGTCACAATGAGCAGTTCTTC. This translates into CASSPPGREGHNEQFF. The full variable domain, rest sourced from reference TRBV18 and TRBJ2-1, is NAGVMQNPRHLVRRRGQEARLRCSPMKGHSHVYWYRQLPEEGLKFMVYLQKENIIDESGMPKERFSAEFPKEGPSILRIQQVVRGDSAAYFCASSPPGREGHNEQFFGPGTRLTVL.

CDR3 region: CASRAAGLATDEQYF. The CDR3 DNA follows: TGTGCCAGCAGGGCCGCGGGACTAGCTACTGACGAGCAGTACTTC. The rearrangement joins TRBV6-6 to TRBJ2-7; 9 positions match TRBD2. The V gene end was trimmed by 6 bases and the J gene end by 5 bases; junction bases not matched to a gene: 11. The CDR3 runs 15 residues. Looked up from germline, CDR1 is MNHNY and CDR2 is SVGAGI (reference sequence).

This clone has more than one count but fewer than ten. The chain recombines TRBV28 with TRBJ1-5; 8 nucleotides agree with TRBD1. J gave up 3 bases and V 5 bases, and 6 bases lay outside the gene matches. Germline V lookup: CDR1 MDHEN, CDR2 SYDVKM. The CDR3 spans 15 residues. The chain's CDR3 is CASSTGTGDNQPQHF. CDR3 nucleotides: TGTGCCAGCAGTACCGGGACAGGTGACAATCAGCCCCAGCATTTT.

This clone was counted between two and nine times. The rearrangement joins TRBV6-1 to TRBJ1-5; 7 positions agree with TRBD1. Germline CDR1 reads MNHNS; CDR2 reads SASEGT. V was pared by 7 bases and J by 7 bases, with 7 bases of the junction left unmatched. This CDR3 has 13 residues. CDR3 in amino acids: CASKQGKDQPQHF. The DNA for the CDR3 is TGTGCCAGCAAACAGGGGAAAGACCAGCCCCAGCATTTT.

This chain connects TRBV6-1 to TRBJ2-5, with a weak D call TRBD1 (6 bases). V shed 4 bases and J shed 5 bases, with 11 bases lying between them. This CDR3 comprises 13 residues. Germline CDR1 MNHNS, CDR2 SASEGT. CDR3 coding DNA: TGTGCCAGCAGTGGACAGGCCGTCGAGACCCAGTACTTC. It encodes CASSGQAVETQYF.

This sequence joins TRBV7-6 and TRBJ2-1; D is unclear. The CDR3 covers 11 residues. The germline V gene encodes CDR1 SGHVS and CDR2 FNYEAQ. V lost 4 bases to trimming and J lost 12 bases, with 10 bases between them. CDR3 bases: TGTGCCAGCAGCTCGAGTCCGTTGCAGTTCTTC. Protein: CASSSSPLQFF.

V and J are TRBV28 and TRBJ1-2; D is perhaps TRBD1 (6 bases). The CDR3 spans 15 residues. Trimming took off 1 base at V and 0 bases at J, with 9 bases between the two ends. Per the germline V gene, CDR1 is MDHEN and CDR2 is SYDVKM. The CDR3 here is CASSLYGGPNYGYTF. DNA of the CDR3: TGTGCCAGCAGTTTATACGGGGGGCCTAACTATGGCTACACCTTC.

The chain carries TRBV5-6 and TRBJ1-1; no clear D gene. Germline loops: CDR1 SGHDT, CDR2 YYEEEE. CDR3 length: 11 amino acids. Trimming removed 3 bases from V and 6 bases from J, with 6 bases in between. The CDR3 coding sequence is TGTGCCAGCAGCTCGGAGGCTGAAGCTTTCTTT. Translated: CASSSEAEAFF.

This chain joins TRBV4-2 and TRBJ1-2; TRBD1 might be the D (6 bases). Germline loops: CDR1 LGHNA, CDR2 YNFKEQ. Deletions cut 0 bases from V and 4 bases from J, with 9 bases between. This CDR3 spans 14 amino acids. This CDR3 reads CASSQDRGGYGYTF. The CDR3 DNA is TGTGCCAGCAGCCAAGATAGAGGGGGCTATGGCTACACCTTC.

The chain carries TRBV5-5 and TRBJ2-7; D is perhaps TRBD1 (6 bases). The CDR3 runs to 14 residues. CDR1 and CDR2 from the germline V gene are SGHKS and YYEKEE (reference sequence). The V end lost 2 bases, the J end lost 2 bases, and 11 bases lay between the germline ends. The CDR3, as DNA: TGTGCCAGCAGCTTCACAGGGCAGACCTACGAGCAGTACTTC. Protein product: CASSFTGQTYEQYF.

This clone was counted between two and nine times. V is TRBV27 and J is TRBJ1-1, with TRBD1 as a possible D gene (6 bases). The ends were cut back, 3 bases at V and 4 bases at J, with 15 bases in the middle. CDR1 MNHEY and CDR2 SMNVEV come from the germline V gene (reference sequence). This CDR3 is 15 amino acids long. The CDR3 spells CASSFLGGEGTEAFF. CDR3 sequence (DNA): TGTGCCAGCAGTTTTCTTGGGGGCGAGGGCACTGAAGCTTTCTTT.

The rearrangement joins TRBV28 to TRBJ1-2; maybe TRBD1 (6 bases). V was trimmed by 4 bases and J by 2 bases, leaving 17 bases between them. The CDR3 runs to 16 residues. The germline gives CDR1 MDHEN, CDR2 SYDVKM. This chain's CDR3 is CASSSYNRDINYGYTF. In nucleotides, the CDR3 is TGTGCCAGCAGTTCCTATAACCGGGACATCAACTATGGCTACACCTTC.

The V call is TRBV11-2, the J call TRBJ1-4; D remains unclear. V lost 3 bases and J lost 1, with 6 bases in between. CDR1 and CDR2 from the germline V gene are SGHAT and FQNNGV. The CDR3 runs 14 residues. The CDR3 protein is CASSFSGTNEKLFF. The DNA of the CDR3 is TGTGCCAGCAGCTTCTCCGGAACTAATGAAAAACTGTTTTTT.

The CDR3 DNA reads TGTGCCAGTAGGCAACAGGCGTCAACCTACGAGCAGTACTTC. Translating gives CASRQQASTYEQYF. The genes are TRBV19 and TRBJ2-5, with D tentatively TRBD1 (5 bases). The DNA end is more similar to TRBJ2-7, so the J call may be wrong. This CDR3 contains 14 residues. Germline values: CDR1 LNHDA, CDR2 SQIVND (reference sequence).

This chain links TRBV15 with TRBJ1-5, with a tentative D call TRBD1 (5 bases). CDR1 and CDR2 from the germline V gene are LNHNV and YYDKDF (reference sequence). The CDR3 covers 14 residues. V dropped 1 base and J dropped 6 bases, with 10 bases sitting between them. The CDR3 sequence is CATSRGTGGQPQHF. The CDR3 bases are TGTGCCACCAGCAGAGGAACGGGGGGTCAGCCCCAGCATTTT.

This chain uses TRBV28 with TRBJ1-3; D uncertain. The CDR3 has 19 amino acids. V lost 4 bases and J lost 0, with 22 bases in between. Germline CDR1 is MDHEN and CDR2 is SYDVKM. CDR3 in DNA: TGTGCCAGCAGTTCATCCGGGTCGAGGATAGGTGACTCTGGAAACACCATATATTTT. This sequence encodes CASSSSGSRIGDSGNTIYF.

The rearrangement links TRBV28 to TRBJ2-5, with a tentative D call TRBD1 (5 bases). CDR3 length: 13 residues. Germline V lookup: CDR1 MDHEN, CDR2 SYDVKM. Trimming removed 6 bases at V and 3 bases at J, with 11 bases between. CDR3: CASSLSREETQYF. DNA for the CDR3: TGTGCCAGCAGCCTCAGCAGGGAAGAGACCCAGTACTTC.

The J gene is TRBJ2-5, the V gene TRBV27; 9 bases are shared with TRBD2. The CDR3 loop spans 13 amino acids. The germline gives CDR1 MNHEY, CDR2 SMNVEV (reference sequence). V shed 3 bases and J 4 bases; nucleotides not matched to a gene: 0. CDR3 residues: CASSFSGRETQYF. CDR3 coding DNA: TGTGCCAGCAGTTTTAGCGGGAGAGAGACCCAGTACTTC.

The chain recombines TRBV27 with TRBJ2-7; D uncertain. Germline loops: CDR1 MNHEY, CDR2 SMNVEV (reference sequence). The CDR3 extends over 14 amino acids. V gave up 3 bases and J gave up 5 bases, with 14 bases separating them. CDR3 sequence: CASSLGAGSHEQYF. CDR3 sequence (DNA): TGTGCCAGCAGTTTGGGTGCAGGTTCCCACGAGCAGTACTTC.

The sample holds a few counts of this clone. The rearrangement links TRBV9 to TRBJ2-5; TRBD1 is a possible D gene (6 bases). This CDR3 contains 14 residues. Trimming removed 2 bases from V and 2 bases from J, with 10 bases in between. Looked up from germline, CDR1 is SGDLS and CDR2 is YYNGEE. CDR3 sequence (DNA): TGTGCCAGCAGCGTCACAGGGTGGCAAGAGACCCAGTACTTC. It encodes CASSVTGWQETQYF.

The chain combines TRBV6-5 with TRBJ1-1, with TRBD1 matching 10 bases. The CDR3 contains 15 residues. The J segment lost 10 bases and the V segment lost 5 bases, leaving 13 bases of the junction unmatched. The germline gives CDR1 MNHEY, CDR2 SVGAGI. DNA for the CDR3: TGTGCCAGCAGTACGCGGACAGGGGGTATAGGGGGAGCTTTCTTT. Its translation: CASSTRTGGIGGAFF.

This chain links TRBV9 with TRBJ1-3; D not certain. CDR1 is SGDLS and CDR2 is YYNGEE in the germline V gene. This CDR3 has 13 amino acids. The germline V and J ends were trimmed by 7 bases and 2 bases, with 10 bases remaining between them. The CDR3 here is CASRGAPGNTIYF. The CDR3, as DNA: TGTGCCAGCCGGGGTGCACCTGGAAACACCATATATTTT.

V and J are TRBV28 and TRBJ1-5; possible D gene TRBD1, 5 bases. The CDR3 contains 14 residues. V was trimmed by 3 bases and J by 4 bases, leaving 10 bases between them. From germline, CDR1 is MDHEN and CDR2 SYDVKM. The CDR3 loop reads CASSFQAGNQPQHF. CDR3 nucleotide sequence: TGTGCCAGCAGTTTTCAGGCAGGGAATCAGCCCCAGCATTTT.

The gene calls are TRBV20-1 and TRBJ1-1; tentatively, D is TRBD1 (5 bases). CDR1 DFQATT and CDR2 SNEGSKA come from the germline V gene (reference sequence). The CDR3 covers 11 residues. Trimming removed 6 bases from V and 4 bases from J, with 9 bases in between. The CDR3 sequence: CSAGGTTEAFF. The CDR3 DNA sequence: TGCAGTGCCGGGGGGACCACTGAAGCTTTCTTT.

The chain links TRBV6-1 to TRBJ2-3, with D uncertain. This CDR3 region has 16 residues. Germline lookup yields CDR1 MNHNS and CDR2 SASEGT. V lost 1 base, J lost 4 bases, and 15 bases lay in between. CDR3 region: CASSEVGASIADTQYF. CDR3 sequence (DNA): TGTGCCAGCAGTGAAGTTGGAGCGTCTATCGCAGATACGCAGTATTTT.

The V gene is TRBV5-1, the J gene TRBJ1-4, with D tentatively TRBD1 (6 bases). Germline loops: CDR1 SGHRS, CDR2 YFSETQ. Between the trimmed V and J ends, which lost 3 bases and 2 bases, there was a span of 11 bases. This CDR3 is 15 amino acids long. CDR3 nucleotides: TGCGCCAGCAGCTCATCAGGGGCTACTAATGAAAAACTGTTTTTT. Translating it yields CASSSSGATNEKLFF.